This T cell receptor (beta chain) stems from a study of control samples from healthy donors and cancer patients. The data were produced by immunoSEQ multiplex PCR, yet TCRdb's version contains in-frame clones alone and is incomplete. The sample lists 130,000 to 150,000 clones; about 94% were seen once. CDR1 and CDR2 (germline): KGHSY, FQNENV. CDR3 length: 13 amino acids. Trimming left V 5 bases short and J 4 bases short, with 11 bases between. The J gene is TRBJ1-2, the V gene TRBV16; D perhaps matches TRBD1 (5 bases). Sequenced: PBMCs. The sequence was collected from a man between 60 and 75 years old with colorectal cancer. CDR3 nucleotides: TGTGCCAGCAGCGCCGGGGGGAGCTATGGCTACACCTTC. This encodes CASSAGGSYGYTF. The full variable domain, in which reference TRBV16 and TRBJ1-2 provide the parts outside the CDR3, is GEEVAQTPKHLVRGEGQKAKLYCAPIKGHSYVFWYQQVLKNEFKFLISFQNENVFDETGMPKERFSAKCLPNSPCSLEIQATKLEDSAVYFCASSAGGSYGYTFGSGTRLTVV.